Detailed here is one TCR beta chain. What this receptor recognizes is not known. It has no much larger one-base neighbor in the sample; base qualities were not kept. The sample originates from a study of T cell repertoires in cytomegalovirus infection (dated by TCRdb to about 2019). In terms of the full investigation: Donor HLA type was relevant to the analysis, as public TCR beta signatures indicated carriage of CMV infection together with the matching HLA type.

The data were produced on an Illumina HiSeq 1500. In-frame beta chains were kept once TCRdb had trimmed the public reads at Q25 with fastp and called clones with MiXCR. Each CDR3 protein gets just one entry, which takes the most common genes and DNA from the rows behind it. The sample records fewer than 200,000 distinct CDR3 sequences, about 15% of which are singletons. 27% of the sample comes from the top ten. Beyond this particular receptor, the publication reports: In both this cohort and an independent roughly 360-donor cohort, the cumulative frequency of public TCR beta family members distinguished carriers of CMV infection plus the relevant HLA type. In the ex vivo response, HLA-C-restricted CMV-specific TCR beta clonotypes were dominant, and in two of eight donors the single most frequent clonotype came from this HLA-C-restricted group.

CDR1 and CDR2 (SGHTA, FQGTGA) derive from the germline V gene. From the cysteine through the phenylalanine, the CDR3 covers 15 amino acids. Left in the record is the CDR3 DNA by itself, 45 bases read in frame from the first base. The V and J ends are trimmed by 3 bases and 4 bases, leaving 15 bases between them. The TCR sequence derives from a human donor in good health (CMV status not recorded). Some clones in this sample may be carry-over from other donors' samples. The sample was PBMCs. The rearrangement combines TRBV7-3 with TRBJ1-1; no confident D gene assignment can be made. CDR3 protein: CASSFVGRLSTEAFF. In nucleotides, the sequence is TGTGCCAGCAGCTTCGTGGGCCGCTTAAGCACTGAAGCTTTCTTT.